These 24 T cell receptor beta chains were sequenced from one sample in a study of blood T cell repertoires in COVID-19. Repertoires were generated with immunoSEQ multiplex PCR, while TCRdb's copy carries only in-frame clones and drops some. The table records under 150,000 clones, roughly 84% of them present only once. The material sequenced was peripheral blood. These receptors all stem from a man aged 35 to 55 with acute or convalescent COVID-19.

The chain employs TRBV11-2 and TRBJ1-5, with unresolved D. Trimming cost V 6 bases and J 9 bases, with 9 bases left between them. From germline, CDR1 is SGHAT and CDR2 FQNNGV. The CDR3 length is 11 residues. The CDR3 sequence: CASSSTGPQHF. DNA of the CDR3: TGTGCCAGCAGTTCCACGGGGCCCCAGCATTTT.

This rearrangement joins TRBV19 to TRBJ2-7, with D possibly being TRBD1 (6 bases). Trimming left V 7 bases short and J 6 bases short, with 16 bases between. This CDR3 has 13 residues. Germline V gives CDR1 LNHDA, CDR2 SQIVND (reference sequence). This CDR3 is CASKGGHSIEQYF. CDR3 sequence (DNA): TGTGCCAGTAAAGGGGGACATTCAATCGAGCAGTACTTC. Using reference TRBV19 and TRBJ2-7 for the parts outside the CDR3, the full variable domain is DGGITQSPKYLFRKEGQNVTLSCEQNLNHDAMYWYRQDPGQGLRLIYYSQIVNDFQKGDIAEGYSVSREKKESFPLTVTSAQKNPTAFYLCASKGGHSIEQYFGPGTRLTVT.

Of note for this clone: Other DNA sequences of this sample code for an identical CDR3. V usage is TRBV12-3 or TRBV12-4 and J usage is TRBJ2-3; D remains ambiguous. The CDR3 has 11 residues. The V and J ends lost 6 bases and 4 bases respectively, with 5 bases between them. CDR3: CASSPADTQYF. The CDR3 nucleotides are TGTGCCAGCAGCCCGGCAGATACGCAGTATTTT.

The chain couples TRBV6-5 to TRBJ1-6, with D possibly matching TRBD1 (5 bases). CDR3 length: 14 amino acids. V lost 6 bases and J 5 bases, leaving 11 bases between the germline ends. Per germline, CDR1 MNHEY and CDR2 SVGAGI. CDR3 sequence reads: CASREGPDNSPLHF. DNA of the CDR3: TGTGCCAGCAGGGAGGGACCTGATAATTCACCCCTCCACTTT.

Concerning this clone itself: The sample carries other DNA sequences with the same CDR3. The rearrangement links TRBV20-1 to TRBJ2-3; 9 bases line up with TRBD2. Looked up from germline, CDR1 is DFQATT and CDR2 is SNEGSKA (reference sequence). The CDR3 is 16 residues long. Losses at the gene ends were 3 bases for V and 2 bases for J; bases not matched to a gene: 9. The CDR3 region is CSASPLAGGPTDTQYF. DNA for the CDR3: TGCAGTGCTAGTCCATTGGCGGGGGGGCCCACAGATACGCAGTATTTT.

Remarks on this clone: At one of its ends the junction is not consistent with the germline gene, which may arise from a read error. Other nucleotide sequences in the sample specify the same CDR3. The genes are TRBV9 and TRBJ2-7; 7 nucleotides match TRBD1. Looked up from germline, CDR1 is SGDLS and CDR2 is YYNGEE. CDR3 length equals 15 residues. As DNA, the CDR3 is TGTGCCAGCAGCGCGGGCCAGGGGGTCCCCTACGAGCAGTACTTT. This sequence encodes CASSAGQGVPYEQYF.

Only one count was recorded for this clone. The CDR3 sequence is CASSSGVFGVTDTQYF. In nucleotides, the CDR3 is TGCGCCAGCAGCTCTGGGGTTTTCGGGGTAACAGATACGCAGTATTTT. This chain joins TRBV5-1 and TRBJ2-3, with D tentatively TRBD2 (5 bases). V dropped 3 bases and J dropped 3 bases, with 17 bases sitting between them. The CDR3 covers 16 residues. Germline-derived CDR1 and CDR2 are SGHRS and YFSETQ.

The V call is TRBV6-6, the J call TRBJ1-1; tentative D call: TRBD1 (5 bases). The CDR3 runs to 14 residues. The ends were cut back, 7 bases at V and 6 bases at J, with 18 bases in the middle. From germline, CDR1 is MNHNY and CDR2 SVGAGI (reference sequence). CDR3 protein: CASNFGGRLAEAFF. In DNA, the CDR3 is TGTGCCAGCAACTTCGGGGGTAGGCTGGCTGAAGCTTTCTTT.

V usage is TRBV6-1 and J usage is TRBJ1-5; 7 nucleotides agree with TRBD1. The CDR3 is made up of 14 amino acids. V was pared by 3 bases and J by 6 bases, with 5 bases of the junction left unmatched. Germline V gives CDR1 MNHNS, CDR2 SASEGT. Here the CDR3 DNA reads TGTGCCAGCAGTGAGCAACAGGGGAGTCAGCCCCAGCATTTT. This sequence encodes CASSEQQGSQPQHF.

V gene TRBV5-4 combines with J gene TRBJ1-1; TRBD1 matches at 7 bases. From germline, CDR1 is SGHNT and CDR2 YYREEE (reference sequence). The J segment lost 0 bases and the V segment lost 4 bases, leaving 9 bases of the junction unmatched. The CDR3 is 16 amino acids. This CDR3 is CASSRTGVTMNTEAFF. CDR3 coding DNA: TGTGCCAGCAGCCGAACAGGGGTAACAATGAACACTGAAGCTTTCTTT. Supplemented by reference TRBV5-4 and TRBJ1-1, the full variable domain reads ETGVTQSPTHLIKTRGQQVTLRCSSQSGHNTVSWYQQALGQGPQFIFQYYREEENGRGNFPPRFSGLQFPNYSSELNVNALELDDSALYLCASSRTGVTMNTEAFFGQGTRLTVV.

In its sample, this clone was seen a few times. The rearrangement links TRBV25-1 to TRBJ2-7; maybe TRBD2 (6 bases). V lost 5 bases and J 7 bases, leaving 24 bases between the germline ends. CDR3 size: 16 residues. The germline V gene encodes CDR1 MGHDK and CDR2 SYGVNS. The CDR3 DNA follows: TGTGCCAGCAGTTCTTCTGGATATAGCGGTTCAGGGGAGCAGTACTTC. Amino acids: CASSSSGYSGSGEQYF.

The chain recombines TRBV6-5 with TRBJ2-3, with 7 nucleotides matching TRBD2. Germline V gene sequence: CDR1 MNHEY, CDR2 SVGAGI. The ends lost 7 bases at V and 5 bases at J; junction bases unmatched: 6. The CDR3 extends over 13 amino acids. The DNA of the CDR3 is TGTGCCAGCAAACGGGGGGTAAAAGATACGCAGTATTTT. Its protein product is CASKRGVKDTQYF.

This chain joins TRBV29-1 and TRBJ2-7; no firm D call. This CDR3 comprises 13 residues. The germline CDR1 and CDR2 sequences are SQVTM and ANQGSEA. With 2 bases removed from V and 1 base from J, the gap between germline ends came to 9 bases. The CDR3 is CSVELTTSYEQYF. CDR3 sequence (DNA): TGCAGCGTTGAACTGACAACATCCTACGAGCAGTACTTC.

In its sample, this clone was seen once. The rearrangement uses TRBV6-2 or TRBV6-3 and TRBJ1-2; no clear D gene. The CDR3 is 14 amino acids. Germline values: CDR1 MNHEY, CDR2 SVGEGT. The V end lost 2 bases, the J end lost 5 bases, and 12 bases lay between the germline ends. The CDR3, as DNA: TGTGCCAGCAGTTACACCTCCAGCGAGTATGGCTACACCTTC. Protein product: CASSYTSSEYGYTF.

The J gene is TRBJ2-1, the V gene TRBV6-6; TRBD2 agrees at 13 bases. J lost 6 bases, V lost 5 bases, and 7 bases had no gene match. CDR1 and CDR2 from the germline V gene are MNHNY and SVGAGI (reference sequence). The CDR3 covers 16 residues. The CDR3 DNA is TGTGCCAGCAGTCTTCGACTAGCGGGGGGACTCAATGAGCAGTTCTTC. Amino acid sequence: CASSLRLAGGLNEQFF.

This clone showed up just a few times. V is TRBV7-2 and J is TRBJ1-2; 8 bases fit TRBD1. The germline V gene has CDR1 SGHTA and CDR2 FQGNSA. Unmatched junction bases numbered 13, after V lost 5 bases and J lost 8 bases. The CDR3 has 15 amino acids. This CDR3 reads CASSPNTGTGGGYTF. DNA of the CDR3: TGTGCCAGCAGCCCAAACACCGGGACAGGTGGGGGCTACACCTTC.

This clone was counted once. The chain links TRBV7-6 to TRBJ2-3; D remains ambiguous. This CDR3 region has 11 residues. The germline V gene has CDR1 SGHVS and CDR2 FNYEAQ. V was clipped by 3 bases and J by 7 bases, with 5 bases between them. The CDR3 protein is CASSFGHTQYF. Here the CDR3 DNA reads TGTGCCAGCAGCTTTGGCCATACGCAGTATTTT. Full variable domain (remainder filled in from reference TRBV7-6 and TRBJ2-3): GAGVSQSPRYKVTKRGQDVALRCDPISGHVSLYWYRQALGQGPEFLTYFNYEAQQDKSGLPNDRFSAERPEGSISTLTIQRTEQRDSAMYRCASSFGHTQYFGPGTRLTVL.

The J gene is TRBJ1-1, the V gene TRBV7-9; maybe TRBD1 (5 bases). Per the germline V gene, CDR1 is SEHNR and CDR2 is FQNEAQ (reference sequence). V was cut by 1 base and J by 5 bases, with 17 bases left in between. This CDR3 is 16 amino acids long. For the CDR3, the DNA is TGTGCCAGCAGCTTAGGGGGGGATAAGGGTCGGACTGAAGCTTTCTTT. This sequence encodes CASSLGGDKGRTEAFF. The complete variable domain, with remaining parts taken from reference TRBV7-9 and TRBJ1-1, reads DTGVSQNPRHKITKRGQNVTFRCDPISEHNRLYWYRQTLGQGPEFLTYFQNEAQLEKSRLLSDRFSAERPKGSFSTLEIQRTEQGDSAMYLCASSLGGDKGRTEAFFGQGTRLTVV.

CDR3 protein: CASSFRLAGVRNEQFF. DNA for the CDR3: TGCGCCAGCAGCTTTCGCCTAGCGGGGGTTCGTAATGAGCAGTTCTTC. The rearrangement joins TRBV4-1 to TRBJ2-1; 10 bases are a match to TRBD2. The trim removed 5 bases at V and 7 bases at J, leaving 11 bases unmatched. The CDR3 is 16 amino acids. Germline values: CDR1 MGHRA, CDR2 YSYEKL.

This clone was observed a single time. The V call is TRBV19, the J call TRBJ1-5; TRBD1 matches at 7 bases. V dropped 4 bases and J dropped 6; count of bases not matched to a gene: 15. CDR1 and CDR2 from the germline V gene are LNHDA and SQIVND (reference sequence). The CDR3 is 17 amino acids. The CDR3 nucleotides are TGTGCCAGTAGTACCTCCGACAGGGAAGTTACGGGTCAGCCCCAGCATTTT. It translates to CASSTSDREVTGQPQHF.

This clone has a single count. This chain connects TRBV9 to TRBJ2-7; weak D call: TRBD2 (6 bases). CDR1 SGDLS and CDR2 YYNGEE come from the germline V gene. V was trimmed by 0 bases and J by 6 bases, leaving 13 bases between them. This CDR3 is built from 14 residues. CDR3 DNA sequence: TGTGCCAGCAGCGTAGGACCCGTGGGGGGCGAGCAGTACTTC. Protein: CASSVGPVGGEQYF.

The sample holds one count of this clone. The rearrangement links TRBV5-1 to TRBJ2-5, with D possibly matching TRBD2 (6 bases). Germline CDR1 reads SGHRS; CDR2 reads YFSETQ. CDR3 size: 16 residues. Trimming took off 0 bases at V and 1 base at J, with 13 bases between the two ends. The CDR3 coding sequence is TGCGCCAGCAGCTTGGGTTTGCGGGGCGTCCAAGAGACCCAGTACTTC. Protein product: CASSLGLRGVQETQYF.

To note about this clone: Other DNA sequences in this specimen translate into the identical CDR3. V is TRBV3-1 (or the pseudogene TRBV3-2) and J is TRBJ2-5; D gene ambiguous. V gave up 1 base and J gave up 5 bases, with 14 bases separating them. The CDR3 length is 15 residues. From germline, CDR1 is LGHDT and CDR2 YNNKEL (reference sequence). The CDR3 bases are TGTGCCAGCAGCCAAGGACTGGATGTCTGGGAGACCCAGTACTTC. It codes for CASSQGLDVWETQYF.

This clone was seen more than once but under ten times. The chain is built from TRBV7-2 and TRBJ2-7, with D perhaps TRBD2 (6 bases). This CDR3 is 15 amino acids long. Germline assignment: CDR1 SGHTA and CDR2 FQGNSA. V shed 5 bases and J shed 2 bases, with 16 bases lying between them. The DNA for the CDR3 is TGTGCCAGCAGCGGGGGGTCAGGTATTCCCTACGAGCAGTACTTC. It translates to CASSGGSGIPYEQYF.